Described below is a single TCR beta chain sequence and its context. This table comes from immunoSEQ multiplex PCR, and its TCRdb copy is limited to in-frame clones, with some not included. Of under 200,000 clones listed, 80% to 90% are singletons. This specimen comes from a study of blood T cell repertoires in COVID-19. Study background: PBMCs, B-cell-depleted T cells, or T cells were the source of the cDNA or gDNA that made up the material.

V was clipped by 4 bases and J by 3 bases, with 19 bases between them. CDR3 length: 17 residues. Looked up from germline, CDR1 is MDHEN and CDR2 is SYDVKM. This sequence was found in a woman aged 80 or older with COVID-19, enrolled during active disease. J is TRBJ1-3 and V is TRBV28, with D perhaps matching TRBD1 (6 bases). The sample comprised peripheral blood. Here the CDR3 DNA reads TGTGCCAGCAGTTCTGAGGGGGGGGTAAGAAATGGAAACACCATATATTTT. Translated, it gives CASSSEGGVRNGNTIYF.